This T cell receptor (beta chain) stems from a study of blood T cell repertoires in COVID-19. On the study more broadly: Nucleic acid was either cDNA or gDNA, and it came from T cells, B-cell-depleted T cells, or PBMCs.

Trimming took off 7 bases at V and 5 bases at J, with 12 bases between the two ends. This CDR3 region has 13 residues. Germline V gene sequence: CDR1 SNHLY, CDR2 FYNNEI. Assay used: immunoSEQ multiplex PCR; TCRdb lists only in-frame clones, some missing. Seen here are approximately 170,000 clones, around four fifths observed once, and the top ten hold 3.5% to 5%. Across 20 to 25 US areas, participants ranged in age from roughly 18 to 95 years. Participants had their cohort set by participant-reported clinical history. The sequenced sample was PBMCs or T cells enriched from blood (not recorded which). The genes are TRBV2 and TRBJ1-5; D is perhaps TRBD1 (5 bases). This sequence was found in a woman in her 50s who had recovered from COVID-19. The CDR3 DNA reads TGTGCCAGCACCTGGGGGGGACATCAGCCCCAGCATTTT. It yields the protein CASTWGGHQPQHF. Full variable domain (remainder filled in from reference TRBV2 and TRBJ1-5): EPEVTQTPSHQVTQMGQEVILRCVPISNHLYFYWYRQILGQKVEFLVSFYNNEISEKSEIFDDQFSVERPDGSNFTLKIRSTKLEDSAMYFCASTWGGHQPQHFGDGTRLSIL.